The 15 T cell receptor beta chains in this list originate from one sample, sequenced in a study of blood T cell repertoires in COVID-19. Profiling relied on immunoSEQ multiplex PCR, and the TCRdb table lists in-frame clones only, not all of them. This table has around 700,000 clones, just under 90% appearing once. Sequenced material: peripheral blood. These receptors came from a young woman with acute or convalescent COVID-19.

The J gene is TRBJ2-7, the V gene TRBV14; possible D gene TRBD2, 6 bases. CDR3 size: 15 residues. In germline, CDR1 is SGHDN, CDR2 FVKESK. V lost 3 bases and J 0 bases, leaving 12 bases between the germline ends. Here the CDR3 reads CASSQTGTPSYEQYF. The CDR3 DNA reads as TGTGCCAGCAGCCAGACCGGGACTCCCTCCTACGAGCAGTACTTC.

The chain uses TRBV11-3 and TRBJ2-3, with 8 bases fitting TRBD2. Germline loops: CDR1 SGHNT, CDR2 YENEEA. The V segment lost 5 bases and the J segment 7 bases; nucleotides outside the gene matches: 14. CDR3 size: 16 residues. CDR3 in DNA: TGTGCCAGCAGCACCTGGGTGGCGGGGGGTTCTAATACGCAGTATTTT. Protein sequence: CASSTWVAGGSNTQYF.

The chain joins TRBV6-2 or TRBV6-3 to TRBJ1-1, with TRBD1 as a possible D gene (6 bases). The germline V gene has CDR1 MNHEY and CDR2 SVGEGT. V was shortened by 2 bases and J by 6 bases, with 10 bases between the two germline ends. The CDR3 sequence is 13 residues long. Here the CDR3 reads CASSYQGRAEAFF. The CDR3 bases are TGTGCCAGCAGTTACCAGGGGCGGGCTGAAGCTTTCTTT.

This clone showed up just once. The J gene is TRBJ2-3, the V gene TRBV12-5, with a tentative D call TRBD2 (6 bases). Germline V gene data show CDR1 as LGHNT and CDR2 as FRNRAP. The ends were cut back, 2 bases at V and 6 bases at J, with 12 bases in the middle. The CDR3 totals 14 residues. The CDR3 region has the DNA TGTGCTAGTGGTTTGAGGAGGGTGCAGGATACGCAGTATTTT. Its protein is CASGLRRVQDTQYF.

The chain recombines TRBV9 with TRBJ1-2; D is perhaps TRBD1 (5 bases). The CDR3 runs to 14 residues. Trimming cost V 0 bases and J 8 bases, with 14 bases left between them. Per germline, CDR1 SGDLS and CDR2 YYNGEE. For the CDR3, the DNA is TGTGCCAGCAGCGTAGGGTTCAGGGTTGGAGGCTACACCTTC. This codes for CASSVGFRVGGYTF.

The CDR3: CASSQPEAVGTGPGELFF. The CDR3 DNA follows: TGCGCCAGCAGTCAACCGGAAGCGGTCGGGACAGGCCCCGGGGAGCTGTTTTTT. V usage is TRBV23-1 and J usage is TRBJ2-2; 8 bases agree with TRBD1. TRBV23-1 is an ORF; its function is uncertain. CDR3 length: 18 amino acids. V lost 2 bases, J lost 6 bases, and 14 bases stayed unmatched.

This chain connects TRBV7-3 to TRBJ2-3; 11 bases are shared with TRBD1. This CDR3 spans 16 amino acids. Trimming took 5 bases from V and 4 from J; bases not matched to a gene: 8. Germline V gene sequence: CDR1 SGHTA, CDR2 FQGTGA. The CDR3 region is CASSMGGTGGADTQYF. The CDR3 bases are TGTGCCAGCAGCATGGGCGGGACAGGGGGTGCAGATACGCAGTATTTT.

This chain joins TRBV7-7 and TRBJ2-1; 11 bases match TRBD2. V shed 5 bases, J shed 7 bases, and the junction held 7 bases outside the gene matches. The V gene's germline CDR1 is SSHAT and CDR2 FNYEAQ (reference sequence). This CDR3 contains 15 residues. The CDR3 DNA sequence: TGTGCCAGCAGCGCCAGACTAGCGGGGTTTAATGAGCAGTTCTTC. As protein: CASSARLAGFNEQFF.

The chain joins TRBV12-3 or TRBV12-4 to TRBJ1-2; D unresolved. The CDR3 extends over 13 amino acids. With 7 bases removed from V and 6 bases from J, the gap between germline ends came to 15 bases. CDR3: CASTPSSLHGYTF. The CDR3 region has the DNA TGTGCCAGCACCCCGAGCTCGCTCCATGGCTACACCTTC.

The rearrangement joins TRBV27 to TRBJ2-3; D unresolved. Germline loops: CDR1 MNHEY, CDR2 SMNVEV (reference sequence). This CDR3 comprises 14 residues. V lost 2 bases to trimming and J lost 2 bases, with 8 bases between them. The CDR3 region is CASSLVSVTDTQYF. The CDR3 bases are TGTGCCAGCAGTTTAGTGTCGGTCACAGATACGCAGTATTTT.

This clone was detected only a few times. The chain recombines TRBV7-2 with TRBJ1-1; 7 nucleotides align to TRBD1. Looked up from germline, CDR1 is SGHTA and CDR2 is FQGNSA. The CDR3 is made up of 14 amino acids. With 1 base clipped from V and 8 bases from J, the junction kept 7 bases outside the gene matches. For the CDR3, the DNA is TGTGCCAGCAGCTTAGGGGACAGAATCCAAGAAGCTTTCTTT. Translating gives CASSLGDRIQEAFF.

This chain connects TRBV24-1 to TRBJ2-7, with D unresolved. This CDR3 region has 14 residues. CDR1 is KGHDR and CDR2 is SFDVKD in the germline V gene. The ends were cut back, 2 bases at V and 1 base at J, with 8 bases in the middle. In DNA form, the CDR3 reads TGTGCCACCAGTGATTCCACACAATCCTACGAGCAGTACTTC. Amino acids: CATSDSTQSYEQYF.

The chain links TRBV20-1 to TRBJ2-3; 9 bases are a match to TRBD2. Germline V lookup: CDR1 DFQATT, CDR2 SNEGSKA (reference sequence). CDR3 length equals 15 residues. With V trimmed by 3 bases and J by 2 bases, 6 bases remained unmatched. The CDR3 region is CSASPASGVTDTQYF. CDR3 nucleotides: TGCAGTGCTAGTCCGGCTAGCGGGGTCACAGATACGCAGTATTTT.

This clone was seen only once. This chain connects TRBV30 to TRBJ1-1; 7 bases line up with TRBD1. Germline-derived CDR1 and CDR2 are GTSNPN and SVGIG (reference sequence). V was pared by 1 base and J by 1 base, with 6 bases of the junction left unmatched. This CDR3 region has 15 residues. The CDR3 bases are TGTGCCTGGAGTGAGTGGGACAGAGCGAACACTGAAGCTTTCTTT. Its protein is CAWSEWDRANTEAFF.

V is TRBV10-2 and J is TRBJ1-2, with TRBD1 as a possible D gene (5 bases). CDR1 is WSHSY and CDR2 is SAAADI in the germline V gene. V lost 7 bases, J lost 3 bases, and 12 bases lay in between. The CDR3 covers 13 residues. The CDR3 bases are TGCGCCAGCACTGGACACCGGGACTATGGCTACACCTTC. This translates into CASTGHRDYGYTF.